One TCR beta chain is described in this entry. This sample is part of a study of technical replicates of blood from several donors. This CDR3 has 15 residues. Trimming took 4 bases from V and 6 from J; bases not matched to a gene: 10. Germline V gives CDR1 MNHEY, CDR2 SMNVEV (reference sequence). Sequenced by immunoSEQ multiplex PCR; TCRdb stores in-frame clones only, minus some. In the table there are almost 70,000 clones, roughly nine tenths of which are singletons. Sequencing was performed on T cells isolated from PBMCs. The TCR comes from a human donor in good health. J is TRBJ2-7 and V is TRBV27; 9 bases agree with TRBD1. CDR3 protein: CASSSAGQGNLEQYF. The CDR3 coding sequence is TGTGCCAGCAGTTCAGCGGGACAGGGTAATCTCGAGCAGTACTTC.